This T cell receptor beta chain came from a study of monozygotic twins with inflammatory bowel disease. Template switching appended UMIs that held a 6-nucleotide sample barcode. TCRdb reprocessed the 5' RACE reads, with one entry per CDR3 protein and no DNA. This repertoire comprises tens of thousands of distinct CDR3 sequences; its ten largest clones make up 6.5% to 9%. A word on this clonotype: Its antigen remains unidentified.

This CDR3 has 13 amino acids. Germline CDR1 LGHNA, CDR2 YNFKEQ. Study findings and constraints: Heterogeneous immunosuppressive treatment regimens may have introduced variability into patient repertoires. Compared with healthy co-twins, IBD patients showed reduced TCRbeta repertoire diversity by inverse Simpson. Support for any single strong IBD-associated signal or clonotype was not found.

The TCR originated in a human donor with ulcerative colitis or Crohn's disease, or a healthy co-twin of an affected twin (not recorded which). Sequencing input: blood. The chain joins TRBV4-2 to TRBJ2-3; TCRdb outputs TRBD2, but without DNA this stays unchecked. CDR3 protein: CASSQERVDTQYF.